These T cell receptor beta chains were read from a single sample in a study of blood T cell repertoires in COVID-19. Assay used: immunoSEQ multiplex PCR; TCRdb lists only in-frame clones, some missing. Among fewer than 450,000 clones listed, approximately 90% were seen once. The specimen sequenced was peripheral blood. The receptors derive from a woman in her late teens or twenties who had recovered from COVID-19. The CDR3 runs from the conserved cysteine through the conserved F or W. The D gene is left open where the match is weak. Some rows have no size entry. The others give once, few or many, or a class for an expanded clone.

>-|TRBV7-9|TRBJ2-3|TRBD1
CASSFGQGPDTQYF
TGTGCCAGCAGCTTTGGACAGGGACCAGATACGCAGTATTTT
>-|TRBV30|TRBJ1-2|-
CAWSVTHGYTF
TGTGCCTGGAGTGTAACACACGGCTACACCTTC
>-|TRBV19|TRBJ1-6|-
CASSMGGGYSPLHF
TGTGCCAGTAGTATGGGGGGGGGATATTCACCCCTCCACTTT
>-|TRBV5-4|TRBJ1-5|TRBD1
CASSSQGEYQPQHF
TGTGCCAGCAGCTCACAGGGGGAGTATCAGCCCCAGCATTTT
>-|TRBV30|TRBJ2-2|-
CAWATRTGGELFF
TGTGCCTGGGCCACTAGGACGGGTGGGGAGCTGTTTTTT
>-|TRBV21-1|TRBJ2-5|-
CASSKVPRLAGGRYQETQYF
TGTGCCAGCAGCAAAGTTCCGAGACTAGCGGGAGGGAGGTACCAAGAGACCCAGTACTTC
>few|TRBV6-5|TRBJ1-2|-
CASTPGYGWYGYTF
TGTGCCAGCACCCCAGGGTACGGATGGTATGGCTACACCTTC
>many|TRBV12-5|TRBJ1-2|-
CASGSVEQGYNYGYTF
TGTGCTAGTGGTTCAGTCGAGCAGGGTTACAACTATGGCTACACCTTC
>-|TRBV11-2|TRBJ2-2|-
CASSLVYRASGELFF
TGTGCCAGCAGCTTAGTGTACAGGGCAAGCGGGGAGCTGTTTTTT
>-|TRBV4-3|TRBJ1-1|-
CASSQDSRYTAFF
TGCGCCAGCAGCCAAGATTCCAGATATACAGCTTTCTTT
>-|TRBV6-5|TRBJ1-5|-
CASRQGNQPQHF
TGTGCCAGCAGACAGGGCAATCAGCCCCAGCATTTT
>-|TRBV28|TRBJ2-1|TRBD2
CASSLTGTSSYNEQFF
TGTGCCAGCAGTTTAACCGGGACTAGCTCCTACAATGAGCAGTTCTTC
>few|TRBV10-3|TRBJ2-5|TRBD2
CASGTSGRRETQYF
TGTGCCAGCGGGACTAGCGGAAGGAGAGAGACCCAGTACTTC
>-|TRBV5-6|TRBJ1-1|-
CASSSLSGRWAFF
TGTGCCAGCAGCTCCCTTTCGGGAAGGTGGGCTTTCTTT
>-|TRBV12-5|TRBJ1-4|-
CASGLAPVGGDEKLFF
TGTGCTAGTGGTTTGGCCCCGGTCGGGGGGGATGAAAAACTGTTTTTT